This T cell receptor (beta chain) was captured in a study of long-term antiretroviral therapy in people with HIV. This clone was detected only once. This was the immunoSEQ v3.0 assay at survey level. Only in-frame clones appear in the TCRdb table, and some are missing; sequencing was by immunoSEQ multiplex PCR. Among about 21,000 clones listed, about nine tenths were seen once. The germline CDR1 and CDR2 sequences are KGHSH and LQKENI. The CDR3 consists of 13 residues. V lost 2 bases, J lost 2 bases, and 6 bases lay in between. The sequencing used unsorted PBMCs, collected about 4.5 years before starting antiretroviral therapy. The chain recombines TRBV18 with TRBJ1-2; tentatively, D is TRBD1 (6 bases). This receptor was taken from a woman in her thirties with HIV. The chain's CDR3 is CASSPDRNYGYTF. The DNA for the CDR3 is TGTGCCAGCTCACCAGACAGGAACTATGGCTACACCTTC.